This is a list of T cell receptor beta chains from one sample in a study of vaccination and CD4 T cells after COVID-19. These receptors are not linked to any known antigen. Each CDR3 protein is one row after TCRdb ran MiXCR on the PCR reads. The table records 13,000 or so distinct CDR3 sequences, about two thirds of them present only once. The sequenced sample consisted of CD4+ T cells from blood, cultured in vitro. The receptor set was obtained from a human donor who had recovered from COVID-19. Both conserved end residues are trimmed from each CDR3. The size field is filled for only some rows; it gives once, few, many or a size class.

cdr3_length: 14
j_call: TRBJ2-1
v_call: TRBV7-2
clone_size: .
cdr3_aa: ASSVVGRGSYNEQF

cdr3_length: 11
j_call: TRBJ1-4
v_call: TRBV20-1
clone_size: .
cdr3_aa: SASNGNNEKLF

cdr3_length: 16
j_call: TRBJ2-3
v_call: TRBV5-4
clone_size: .
cdr3_aa: ASSLLPGTGGGVDTQY

cdr3_length: 11
j_call: TRBJ2-3
v_call: TRBV20-1
clone_size: .
cdr3_aa: SARGLAARTQY

cdr3_length: 10
j_call: TRBJ1-1
v_call: TRBV7-9
clone_size: .
cdr3_aa: ASSRLGTEAF

cdr3_length: 11
j_call: TRBJ2-1
v_call: TRBV11-3
clone_size: once
cdr3_aa: ASSLETSYEQF

cdr3_length: 12
j_call: TRBJ1-4
v_call: TRBV7-9
clone_size: few
cdr3_aa: ASTRQGGNEKLF

cdr3_length: 10
j_call: TRBJ2-2
v_call: TRBV6-5
clone_size: .
cdr3_aa: ASSYNTGELF

cdr3_length: 10
j_call: TRBJ1-5
v_call: TRBV6-4
clone_size: .
cdr3_aa: ASSDSHQPQH

cdr3_length: 12
j_call: TRBJ1-1
v_call: TRBV20-1
clone_size: .
cdr3_aa: SAPRALVDTEAF

cdr3_length: 14
j_call: TRBJ2-2
v_call: TRBV20-1
clone_size: .
cdr3_aa: SALKPTGYRTGELF

cdr3_length: 11
j_call: TRBJ1-1
v_call: TRBV19
clone_size: .
cdr3_aa: ASRDREVAEAF

cdr3_length: 13
j_call: TRBJ1-4
v_call: TRBV7-2
clone_size: once
cdr3_aa: ASSSQGGLREKLF

cdr3_length: 14
j_call: TRBJ2-5
v_call: TRBV7-8
clone_size: .
cdr3_aa: ASSHRLAGLWETQY

cdr3_length: 13
j_call: TRBJ2-3
v_call: TRBV7-2
clone_size: .
cdr3_aa: ASSLGGTDTDTQY

cdr3_length: 14
j_call: TRBJ1-5
v_call: TRBV7-2
clone_size: .
cdr3_aa: ASSSRDKTMGKPQH

cdr3_length: 15
j_call: TRBJ1-1
v_call: TRBV20-1
clone_size: .
cdr3_aa: SARDWGGARMNTEAF

cdr3_length: 15
j_call: TRBJ2-3
v_call: TRBV24-1
clone_size: .
cdr3_aa: ATSDPRTGGHTDTQY

cdr3_length: 12
j_call: TRBJ1-1
v_call: TRBV6-2/TRBV6-3
clone_size: few
cdr3_aa: ASSYPDLNTEAF

cdr3_length: 12
j_call: TRBJ2-2
v_call: TRBV24-1
clone_size: .
cdr3_aa: ATRGDRVAGELF

cdr3_length: 11
j_call: TRBJ1-2
v_call: TRBV27
clone_size: .
cdr3_aa: ASSLWGNYGYT

cdr3_length: 11
j_call: TRBJ2-3
v_call: TRBV28
clone_size: .
cdr3_aa: ASRGQGVDTQY

cdr3_length: 10
j_call: TRBJ1-5
v_call: TRBV6-1
clone_size: .
cdr3_aa: ASSRPQSPQH

cdr3_length: 11
j_call: TRBJ2-7
v_call: TRBV12-3/TRBV12-4
clone_size: .
cdr3_aa: ASRGRISDEQY

cdr3_length: 13
j_call: TRBJ1-1
v_call: TRBV6-1
clone_size: .
cdr3_aa: ASNDQGNRGAEAF

cdr3_length: 15
j_call: TRBJ1-1
v_call: TRBV11-3
clone_size: .
cdr3_aa: ASSLVARQGPHSEAF

cdr3_length: 13
j_call: TRBJ1-2
v_call: TRBV30
clone_size: once
cdr3_aa: AWRGGAENNYGYT

cdr3_length: 10
j_call: TRBJ1-1
v_call: TRBV7-9
clone_size: once
cdr3_aa: ASRTMNTEAF

cdr3_length: 13
j_call: TRBJ1-6
v_call: TRBV6-2/TRBV6-3
clone_size: once
cdr3_aa: ASSLRTGANSPLH

cdr3_length: 12
j_call: TRBJ1-2
v_call: TRBV19
clone_size: .
cdr3_aa: ASSTTGVQYGYT

cdr3_length: 12
j_call: TRBJ2-5
v_call: TRBV2
clone_size: .
cdr3_aa: ASSGQGVSETQY

cdr3_length: 10
j_call: TRBJ1-2
v_call: TRBV30
clone_size: .
cdr3_aa: AWRRRNYGYT

cdr3_length: 14
j_call: TRBJ2-5
v_call: TRBV25-1
clone_size: .
cdr3_aa: ASSDNLGQGGETQY

cdr3_length: 16
j_call: TRBJ1-5
v_call: TRBV27
clone_size: few
cdr3_aa: ASTGFGNRVYSNQPQH

cdr3_length: 10
j_call: TRBJ2-1
v_call: TRBV6-5
clone_size: .
cdr3_aa: ASSYVGDEQF

cdr3_length: 11
j_call: TRBJ1-2
v_call: TRBV28
clone_size: .
cdr3_aa: ASRPTGTHGYT

cdr3_length: 14
j_call: TRBJ2-3
v_call: TRBV11-3
clone_size: .
cdr3_aa: ASSPRTGLRGDTQY

cdr3_length: 11
j_call: TRBJ2-1
v_call: TRBV7-9
clone_size: .
cdr3_aa: ASSLVVQKEQF

cdr3_length: 10
j_call: TRBJ1-2
v_call: TRBV20-1
clone_size: .
cdr3_aa: SARDRGYGYT

cdr3_length: 12
j_call: TRBJ1-2
v_call: TRBV7-2
clone_size: .
cdr3_aa: ASSPIGQLYGYT

cdr3_length: 13
j_call: TRBJ1-5
v_call: TRBV20-1
clone_size: .
cdr3_aa: SASTPGRVNQPQH